Detailed here is one T cell receptor beta chain. The length of the CDR3 is 13 residues. The germline V and J ends were trimmed by 9 bases and 1 base, with 7 bases remaining between them. Germline CDR1 reads SGHTA; CDR2 reads FQGNSA. Per the authors' pipeline: Amplification of reference gene primers provided the estimated nucleated cell counts. Using immunoSEQ multiplex PCR, the repertoire was profiled, and TCRdb retains in-frame clones only, with some absent. V, J and clone size reflect that table, while D and trimming were determined from the DNA. The table includes 230,000 or so clones, roughly 80% detected once. These data come from a study of blood T cell repertoires in COVID-19.

The receptor comes from a human donor in a cohort sampled during active COVID-19. Sequencing input: peripheral blood. The V and J genes are TRBV7-2 and TRBJ2-6; D perhaps matches TRBD1 (5 bases). This CDR3 reads CARQGSGANVLTF. CDR3 in DNA: TGTGCCAGGCAGGGATCTGGGGCCAACGTCCTGACTTTC. The whole variable domain, filled in from reference TRBV7-2 and TRBJ2-6, reads GAGVSQSPSNKVTEKGKDVELRCDPISGHTALYWYRQSLGQGLEFLIYFQGNSAPDKSGLPSDRFSAERTGGSVSTLTIQRTQQEDSAVYLCARQGSGANVLTFGAGSRLTVL.